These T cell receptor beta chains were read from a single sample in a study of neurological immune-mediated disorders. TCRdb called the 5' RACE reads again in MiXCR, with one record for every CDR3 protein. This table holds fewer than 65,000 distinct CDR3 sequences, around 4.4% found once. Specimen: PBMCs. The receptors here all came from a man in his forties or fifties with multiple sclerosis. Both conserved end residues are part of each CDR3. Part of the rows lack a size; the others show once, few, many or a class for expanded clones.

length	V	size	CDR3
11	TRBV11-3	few	CASRLESQQFF
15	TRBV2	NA	CASRGDPDGSYEQYF
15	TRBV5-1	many	CASNPGGIMNTEAFF
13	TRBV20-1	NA	CSASRRVDSPLNF
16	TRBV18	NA	CASSPGTGVVNTEAFF
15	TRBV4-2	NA	CASSQEQGGNQPQNF
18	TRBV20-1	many	CSAPRWTGENSGANVLTF
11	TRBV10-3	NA	CAISESHGYTF
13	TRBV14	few	CASSQAGADTQYF
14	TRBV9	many	CASSAGTARGEQFF
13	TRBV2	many	CASRGLAGGSQFF
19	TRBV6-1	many	CASLVATAGTSMSTGELFF
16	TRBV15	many	CATSTRTSGSGDTQYF
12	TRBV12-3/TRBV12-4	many	CASSPSENEQFF
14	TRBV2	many	CASSSGGPEETQYF
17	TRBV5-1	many	CASSLAFGTSGYNEQFF
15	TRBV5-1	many	CASSVGQFSGNTIYF
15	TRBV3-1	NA	CASSQDGGAGQPQHF
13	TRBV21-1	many	CASPKPSNQPQHF
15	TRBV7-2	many	CASSLKIWNTGELFF
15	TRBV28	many	CASSFPGLGANVLTF
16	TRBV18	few	CASSPVPRSSYNEQFF
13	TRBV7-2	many	CASSTRGNQPQNF
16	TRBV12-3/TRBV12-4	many	CASRLRLAGVGDTQYF
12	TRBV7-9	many	CASSTGLHGYTF
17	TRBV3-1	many	CASSREVAWTTNNEQFF
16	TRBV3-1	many	CASSQDQTGVNTEAFF
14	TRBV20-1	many	CSAADRKSSYEQYF
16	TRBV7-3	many	CASSPTGQGTYNEQFF
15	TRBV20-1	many	CSARSGWTLDQPQHF
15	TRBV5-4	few	CASSWGTSLEGEQFF
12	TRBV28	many	CASRLDPPGAFF
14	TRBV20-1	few	CSVGPSSYNSPLHF
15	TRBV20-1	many	CSAGSGSWAKNIQYF
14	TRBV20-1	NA	CSASRRVGSPEAFF
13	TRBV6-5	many	CASSYRPTEALHF